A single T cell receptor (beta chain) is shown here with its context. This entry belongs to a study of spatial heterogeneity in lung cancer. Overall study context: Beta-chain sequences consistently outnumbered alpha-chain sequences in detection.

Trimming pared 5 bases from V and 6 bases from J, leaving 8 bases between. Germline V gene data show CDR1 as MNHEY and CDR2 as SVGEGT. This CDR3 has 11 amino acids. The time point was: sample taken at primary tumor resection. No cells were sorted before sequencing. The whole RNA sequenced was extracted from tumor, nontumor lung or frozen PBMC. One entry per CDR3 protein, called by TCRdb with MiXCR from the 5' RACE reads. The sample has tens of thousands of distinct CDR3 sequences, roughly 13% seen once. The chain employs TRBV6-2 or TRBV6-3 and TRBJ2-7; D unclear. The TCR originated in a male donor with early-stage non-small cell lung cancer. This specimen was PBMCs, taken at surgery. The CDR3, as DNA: TGTGCCAGCAGTCCTCGATTCGAGCAGTACTTC. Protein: CASSPRFEQYF.